This passage covers 22 T cell receptor beta chains from one sample sequenced in a study of tumor-infiltrating lymphocytes in primary liver carcinoma. The template, approximately 500 ng total RNA, yielded TCR beta cDNA made with a constant-region primer. Three nested multiplex PCR rounds, a slightly modified ARM-PCR, produced the libraries for TCR beta. TRBV1-TRBV30 forward and Cbeta reverse primers drove the first two roughly 9-cycle rounds. TCRdb re-called the multiplex PCR reads with MiXCR, one entry per CDR3 protein. The repertoire holds approximately 88,000 distinct CDR3 sequences, with just over 65% as singletons. Bulk tissue was left unsorted, and RNA and DNA were co-extracted from roughly 20-30 mg of it. Sequencing was carried out using tumor-adjacent normal liver tissue. The source of these receptors is a man aged 35-49 years with primary liver carcinoma and hepatitis B virus infection.

The chain uses TRBV5-4 and TRBJ2-7; 8 positions match TRBD2. The CDR3 length is 15 residues. Germline V gene sequence: CDR1 SGHNT, CDR2 YYREEE (reference sequence). As DNA, the CDR3 is TGTGCTTGCAGCTTTGGACCGGGACTAGACTACGAGCAGTACTTC. Its protein product is CACSFGPGLDYEQYF.

Concerning this clonotype itself: One base away lies a much larger clone, so this may be a sequencing read error. The chain is built from TRBV5-6 and TRBJ2-3, with 9 bases fitting TRBD1. This CDR3 has 15 amino acids. The junction had 6 bases not matched to a gene; V was cut back by 3 bases and J by 4 bases. Per the germline V gene, CDR1 is SGHDT and CDR2 is YYEEEE. The chain's CDR3 is CASSSDRGNADTQYF. The DNA of the CDR3 is TGTGCCAGCAGCTCGGACAGGGGAAACGCAGATACGCAGTATTTT.

On this clonotype itself: Sequence at one end of the junction differs from germline and may be a read error. The rearrangement links TRBV10-3 to TRBJ1-6; D uncertain. Germline loops: CDR1 ENHRY, CDR2 SYGVKD. The CDR3 is made up of 13 amino acids. The CDR3 coding sequence is TGTGTCATCAGTGAGTCCAGGAATTCACCCCGCCACTTT. This encodes CVISESRNSPRHF.

This clonotype rates as medium-sized. The chain has TRBV11-2 and TRBJ2-3, with 10 bases identical to TRBD1. Germline values: CDR1 SGHAT, CDR2 FQNNGV. The CDR3 consists of 17 residues. With 0 bases clipped from V and 6 bases from J, the junction kept 9 bases outside the gene matches. The CDR3 loop is CASSLDLGTGASDTQYF. CDR3 nucleotide sequence: TGTGCCAGCAGCTTAGATCTTGGGACAGGGGCAAGCGATACGCAGTATTTT.

As regards this clonotype: Germline is not matched at one junction end, which may reflect a read error. CDR3 in amino acids: CASRELVSSPYEEYF. The DNA of the CDR3 is TGCGCCAGCAGAGAGCTAGTGTCTAGCCCCTACGAGGAGTACTTC. V usage is TRBV10-2 and J usage is TRBJ2-7; tentative D call: TRBD2 (5 bases). The CDR3 spans 15 residues. Germline CDR1 WSHSY, CDR2 SAAADI.

As for this clonotype: An end of the junction differs from the germline gene, which may be a read error. This chain uses TRBV11-2 with TRBJ2-7, with a possible D match to TRBD2 (5 bases). The germline gives CDR1 SGHAT, CDR2 FQNNGV. The CDR3 loop spans 14 amino acids. The CDR3 DNA sequence: TGTGCCAGCATCTTAGAGTACGGGAACTACGAGCAGTACTTC. Its protein is CASILEYGNYEQYF.

This clonotype was recorded only once. A read error may produce the germline difference seen at one junction end. The rearrangement links TRBV11-2 to TRBJ2-3, with D perhaps being TRBD1 or TRBD2 (5 bases each). The CDR3 contains 17 residues. The germline V gene has CDR1 SGHAT and CDR2 FQNNGV. The CDR3 spells CASSLTLQGSSTDTRYF. CDR3 nucleotide sequence: TGTGCTAGCAGCTTAACGCTCCAGGGATCTAGCACAGATACGCGGTATTTT.

A remark on this clonotype: Mismatch with germline at one junction end may stem from a read error. The rearrangement uses TRBV11-2 and TRBJ2-3; maybe TRBD2 (5 bases). Looked up from germline, CDR1 is SGHAT and CDR2 is FQNNGV. CDR3 length: 16 residues. The CDR3: CVSSLGGGTSTDTQYF. CDR3 nucleotides: TGTGTCAGCAGCTTAGGTGGCGGAACTAGTACAGATACGCAGTATTTT.

Note on this clonotype: The junction shows a germline mismatch at one end, possibly a read error. The chain combines TRBV12-3 or TRBV12-4 with TRBJ2-3, with 10 positions matching TRBD1. This CDR3 has 17 amino acids. Here the CDR3 reads CDSSSPEGQGMSDTQYF. The CDR3 DNA is TGTGACAGCAGTTCGCCTGAGGGACAGGGGATGTCAGATACGCAGTATTTT.

The genes are TRBV7-3 and TRBJ2-2; 11 bases agree with TRBD2. The CDR3 runs to 17 residues. V was clipped by 5 bases and J by 6 bases; unmatched bases: 11. Germline values: CDR1 SGHTA, CDR2 FQGTGA. The DNA of the CDR3 is TGTGCCAGCAGCCAAGGGGAACTAGCGGGAGTACCCGGGGAGCTGTTTTTT. It encodes CASSQGELAGVPGELFF.

Here the CDR3 DNA reads TGTGCCTGGAGTCTCGGGGACTATGGCTACACCTTC. Translation: CAWSLGDYGYTF. V and J are TRBV30 and TRBJ1-2, with D hard to call. Germline V gene sequence: CDR1 GTSNPN, CDR2 SVGIG (reference sequence). The CDR3 runs 12 residues. With 2 bases removed from V and 3 bases from J, the gap between germline ends came to 7 bases.

This clonotype was found many times. CDR3 region: CASSLGVTSGSTDTQYF. CDR3 coding DNA: TGTGCCAGCAGCTTAGGGGTAACTAGCGGGAGCACAGATACGCAGTATTTT. This chain links TRBV11-3 with TRBJ2-3, with 9 bases aligning to TRBD2. Trimming removed 1 base from V and 0 bases from J; junction bases left unmatched: 5. The CDR3 length is 17 residues. Germline lookup yields CDR1 SGHNT and CDR2 YENEEA.

Only one count was recorded for this clonotype. This clone may be a read error of a much larger clone one base away. This chain connects TRBV6-6 to TRBJ2-5, with TRBD1 identical over 9 bases. CDR1 and CDR2 (germline): MNHNY, SVGAGI (reference sequence). This CDR3 region has 14 residues. The CDR3 bases are TGTGCCAGCAGCCTATTTAGACAGGGGGAGATCCAGTACTTC. This encodes CASSLFRQGEIQYF.

This clonotype is a singleton in its sample. The chain uses TRBV28 and TRBJ2-7, with 7 bases aligning to TRBD2. From germline, CDR1 is MDHEN and CDR2 SYDVKM. CDR3 length: 13 amino acids. J lost 4 bases, V lost 7 bases, and 7 bases had no gene match. CDR3 nucleotide sequence: TGTGCCAGCAACGACGGCGGGAGTTACGAGCAGTACTTC. It specifies CASNDGGSYEQYF.

This clonotype was observed many times. The V gene is TRBV6-1, the J gene TRBJ2-1; D possibly uses TRBD1 or TRBD2 (5 bases each). Germline V gene sequence: CDR1 MNHNS, CDR2 SASEGT. The ends were cut back, 5 bases at V and 2 bases at J, with 7 bases in the middle. The CDR3 contains 13 residues. In nucleotides, the CDR3 is TGTGCCAGCAGTCCGGGGCCCTACAATGAGCAGTTCTTC. This codes for CASSPGPYNEQFF.

This clonotype was counted a few times. A much larger clone differs by one base, so this may be a read error. The rearrangement joins TRBV29-1 to TRBJ2-3, with 11 bases fitting TRBD2. Germline V CDR1 and CDR2: SQVTM, ANQGSEA. The CDR3 loop spans 15 amino acids. The CDR3 DNA reads TGCAGCGTCAGCGTAGCGGGAGGGCCGAGAGATACGCTGTATTTT. Its protein product is CSVSVAGGPRDTLYF.

Note on this clonotype: At one end the junction does not follow the germline gene, possibly because of a read error. CDR3 in amino acids: CASTQVQGNGYTF. The CDR3 DNA follows: TGTGCCAGCACCCAAGTGCAGGGTAATGGCTACACCTTC. The chain joins TRBV4-2 to TRBJ1-2; perhaps TRBD1 as D (5 bases). This CDR3 region has 13 residues. Germline values: CDR1 LGHNA, CDR2 YNFKEQ.

The V gene is TRBV20-1, the J gene TRBJ1-1; tentative D call: TRBD1 (5 bases). Trimming removed 8 bases from V and 11 bases from J, with 27 bases in between. Germline CDR1 reads DFQATT; CDR2 reads SNEGSKA (reference sequence). The CDR3 runs 14 residues. CDR3 residues: CSCNPGRTVDTAFF. DNA of the CDR3: TGCAGTTGCAATCCGGGGCGGACGGTCGATACGGCTTTCTTT.

Comments on this clonotype: One end of the junction fails to match germline, which may point to a read error. The genes are TRBV11-2 and TRBJ2-3; 7 nucleotides line up with TRBD2. There are 12 residues in the CDR3. The germline V gene encodes CDR1 SGHAT and CDR2 FQNNGV. For the CDR3, the DNA is TGTGTCAGCACGGGCGGGAGCGATACGCAGTTTTTT. Encoded protein: CVSTGGSDTQFF.

On this clonotype itself: Germline is not matched at one junction end, which may reflect a read error. Here the CDR3 reads CARRPASGSYNEQFF. For the CDR3, the DNA is TGTGCCAGGAGACCGGCAAGCGGTTCCTACAATGAACAGTTCTTC. The chain combines TRBV7-8 with TRBJ2-1, with a possible D match to TRBD2 (5 bases). This CDR3 region has 15 residues. CDR1 SGHVS and CDR2 FQNEAQ come from the germline V gene.

The chain has TRBV10-3 and TRBJ1-1; D might be TRBD1 (5 bases). There are 13 residues in the CDR3. In germline, CDR1 is ENHRY, CDR2 SYGVKD. In nucleotides, the CDR3 is TGTGTCAACCTACAGGACATGAACACTGAAGCTTTCTTT. The encoded protein is CVNLQDMNTEAFF.

The chain uses TRBV5-4 and TRBJ2-5, with D possibly being TRBD2 (5 bases). Germline V CDR1 and CDR2: SGHNT, YYREEE (reference sequence). CDR3 length: 12 amino acids. Trimming took off 10 bases at V and 6 bases at J, with 16 bases between the two ends. The CDR3 here is CAEGEFNKTQYF. Here the CDR3 DNA reads TGTGCCGAGGGTGAGTTCAATAAGACCCAGTACTTC.